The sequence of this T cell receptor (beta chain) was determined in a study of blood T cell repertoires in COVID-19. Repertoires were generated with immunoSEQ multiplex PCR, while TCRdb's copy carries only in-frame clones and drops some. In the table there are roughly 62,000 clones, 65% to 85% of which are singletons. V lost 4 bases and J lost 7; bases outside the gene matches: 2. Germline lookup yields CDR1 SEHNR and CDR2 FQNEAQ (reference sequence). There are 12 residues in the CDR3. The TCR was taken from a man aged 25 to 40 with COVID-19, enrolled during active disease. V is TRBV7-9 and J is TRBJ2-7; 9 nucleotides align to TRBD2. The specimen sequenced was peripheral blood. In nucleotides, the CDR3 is TGTGCCAGCAGCTGGACTAGCGAGGAGCAGTACTTC. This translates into CASSWTSEEQYF.